The sequence of this TCR beta chain was determined in a study of CD4 T cells in relation to SARS-CoV-2 and coronaviruses. Repertoires were generated with immunoSEQ multiplex PCR, while TCRdb's copy carries only in-frame clones and drops some. The table shows around 23,000 clones, with over 70% occurring only once. Germline lookup yields CDR1 SGHRS and CDR2 YFSETQ. The CDR3 consists of 14 residues. V was clipped by 0 bases and J by 5 bases, with 8 bases between them. Before the COVID-19 pandemic, during about 2010-2018, CD4+ T cells were taken from unexposed donors. After less than 11 days of culture, CD4+ T cells were isolated. Testing used SARS-CoV-2 S/N and four cold-coronavirus spikes on unexposed-donor CD4+ T cells, cells permitting. Each well had approximately 2.1 million PBMCs in approximately 5% human AB serum with IL-2. Cultures received half-medium IL-2 refreshes on days 3 and 7. In regard to this clone: Its antigen is not identified.

This chain joins TRBV5-1 and TRBJ1-4; D gene unclear. This TCR derives from a human donor in good health. The sequenced sample was CD4+ T cells from PBMCs, cultured in vitro. The CDR3 sequence: CASSLGEQNEKLFF. In DNA, the CDR3 is TGCGCCAGCAGCTTGGGGGAACAAAATGAAAAACTGTTTTTT.